This T cell receptor (beta chain) was captured by sequencing in a study of shared clonotypes between healthy human individuals. The germline V gene has CDR1 MNHEY and CDR2 SVGAGI. The CDR3 has 14 residues. The V and J ends lost 6 bases and 0 bases, in that order; junction bases with no gene match: 3. Study-wide findings and caveats: Non-shared clonotypes displayed generation probabilities falling below those of clonotypes present in all four donors. Collection of samples was limited to blood; tissue repertoires likely differ.

A remark on this clone: No antigen is known for it.

Once extracted for a subset, genomic DNA was divided evenly among several immunoSEQ plates. TCRdb keeps only in-frame clones here, not all; method: immunoSEQ multiplex PCR. The table records approximately 1.4 million clones, 95% to 99% of them present only once. The clonotype was recovered from a man younger than 40 in good health. Sequenced: naive CD4+ T cells sorted from blood. As to subset: CD45RA+ positively selected. The chain links TRBV6-5 to TRBJ2-7; 9 bases line up with TRBD2. CDR3 nucleotide sequence: TGTGCCAGCAGGCTAGCGGGACACTCCTACGAGCAGTACTTC. This translates into CASRLAGHSYEQYF.